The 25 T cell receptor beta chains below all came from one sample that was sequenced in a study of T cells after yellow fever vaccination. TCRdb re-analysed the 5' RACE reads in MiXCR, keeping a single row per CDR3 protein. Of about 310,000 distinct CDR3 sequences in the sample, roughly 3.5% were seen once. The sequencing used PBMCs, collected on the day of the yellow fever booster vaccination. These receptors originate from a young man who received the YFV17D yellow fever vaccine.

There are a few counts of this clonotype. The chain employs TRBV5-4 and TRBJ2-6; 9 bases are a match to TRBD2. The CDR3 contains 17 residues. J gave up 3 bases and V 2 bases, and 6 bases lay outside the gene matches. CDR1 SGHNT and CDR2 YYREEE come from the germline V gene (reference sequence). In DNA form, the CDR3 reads TGTGCCAGCAGCTTTGCGGGGGGGCCTGTTGGGGCCAACGTCCTGACTTTC. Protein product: CASSFAGGPVGANVLTF.

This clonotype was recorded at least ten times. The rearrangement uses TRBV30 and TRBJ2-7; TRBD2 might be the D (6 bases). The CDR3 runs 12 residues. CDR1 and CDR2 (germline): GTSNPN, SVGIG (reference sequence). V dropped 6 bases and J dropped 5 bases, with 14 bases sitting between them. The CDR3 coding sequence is TGTGCCTGCCTGCGGGGATCTGACGAGCAGTACTTC. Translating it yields CACLRGSDEQYF.

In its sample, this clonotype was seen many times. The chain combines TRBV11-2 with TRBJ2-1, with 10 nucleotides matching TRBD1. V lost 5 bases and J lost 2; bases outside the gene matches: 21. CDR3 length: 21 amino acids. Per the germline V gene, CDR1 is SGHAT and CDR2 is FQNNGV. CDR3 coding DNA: TGTGCCAGCAGCGGTGGCTTTTGGGACAGGGGAAATCGACGCACCTACAATGAGCAGTTCTTC. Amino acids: CASSGGFWDRGNRRTYNEQFF.

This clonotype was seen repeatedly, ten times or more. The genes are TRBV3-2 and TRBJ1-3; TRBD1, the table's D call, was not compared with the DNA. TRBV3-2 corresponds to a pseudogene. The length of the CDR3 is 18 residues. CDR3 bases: TGTGCCAGCAGCCCCGACGTGGGACAGGGACCATCTGGAAACACCATATATTTT. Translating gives CASSPDVGQGPSGNTIYF.

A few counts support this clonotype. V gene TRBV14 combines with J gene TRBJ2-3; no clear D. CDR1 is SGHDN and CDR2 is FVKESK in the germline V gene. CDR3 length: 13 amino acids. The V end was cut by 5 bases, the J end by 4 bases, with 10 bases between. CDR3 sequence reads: CASSFHGADTQYF. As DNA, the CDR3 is TGTGCCAGCAGCTTTCATGGGGCAGATACGCAGTATTTT.

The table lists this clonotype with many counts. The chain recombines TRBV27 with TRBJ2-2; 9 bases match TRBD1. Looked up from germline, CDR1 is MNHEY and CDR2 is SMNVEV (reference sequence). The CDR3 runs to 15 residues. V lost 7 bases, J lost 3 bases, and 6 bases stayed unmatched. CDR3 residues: CASTSGQGHTGELFF. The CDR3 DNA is TGTGCCAGCACCTCCGGACAGGGGCACACCGGGGAGCTGTTTTTT.

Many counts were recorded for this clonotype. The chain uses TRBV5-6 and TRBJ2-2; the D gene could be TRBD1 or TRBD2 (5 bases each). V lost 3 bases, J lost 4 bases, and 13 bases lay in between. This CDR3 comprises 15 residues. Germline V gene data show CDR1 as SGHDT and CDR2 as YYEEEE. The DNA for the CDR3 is TGTGCCAGCAGCTCCCGGGACCTACGCACCGGGGAGCTGTTTTTT. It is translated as CASSSRDLRTGELFF.

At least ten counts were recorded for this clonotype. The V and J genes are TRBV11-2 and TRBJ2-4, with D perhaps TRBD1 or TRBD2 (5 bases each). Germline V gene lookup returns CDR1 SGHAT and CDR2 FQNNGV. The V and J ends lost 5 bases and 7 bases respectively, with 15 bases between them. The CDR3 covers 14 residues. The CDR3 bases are TGTGCCAGCAGCACCCCGGGACCAGATAACATTCAGTACTTC. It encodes CASSTPGPDNIQYF.

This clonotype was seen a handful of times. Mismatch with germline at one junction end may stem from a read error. CDR3 nucleotides: TGTGCTAGCAGCTTTAACAGGGGGAATGAGCAGTTCTTC. This gives the protein CASSFNRGNEQFF. The rearrangement joins TRBV7-7 to TRBJ2-1; 8 nucleotides align to TRBD1. There are 13 residues in the CDR3. Germline V lookup: CDR1 SSHAT, CDR2 FNYEAQ (reference sequence).

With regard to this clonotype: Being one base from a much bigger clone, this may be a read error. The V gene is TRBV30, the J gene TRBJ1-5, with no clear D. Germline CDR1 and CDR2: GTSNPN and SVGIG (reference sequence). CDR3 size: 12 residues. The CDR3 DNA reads TGTGCCTGGAGTCCGGATTTCGGGCCCCATCATTTT. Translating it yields CAWSPDFGPHHF.

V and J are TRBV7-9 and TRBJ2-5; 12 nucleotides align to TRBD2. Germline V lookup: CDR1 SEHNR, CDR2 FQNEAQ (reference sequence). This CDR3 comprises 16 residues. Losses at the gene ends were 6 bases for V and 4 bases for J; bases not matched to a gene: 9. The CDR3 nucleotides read TGTGCCAGCAGGCCTCTACTAGCGGGGGGACTAGAGACCCAGTACTTC. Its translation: CASRPLLAGGLETQYF. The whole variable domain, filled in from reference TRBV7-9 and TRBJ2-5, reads DTGVSQNPRHKITKRGQNVTFRCDPISEHNRLYWYRQTLGQGPEFLTYFQNEAQLEKSRLLSDRFSAERPKGSFSTLEIQRTEQGDSAMYLCASRPLLAGGLETQYFGPGTRLLVL.

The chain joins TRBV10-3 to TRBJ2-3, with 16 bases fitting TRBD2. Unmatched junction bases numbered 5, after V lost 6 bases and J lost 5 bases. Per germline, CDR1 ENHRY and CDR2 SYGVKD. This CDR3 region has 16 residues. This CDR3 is CAIRRGLAGGEDTQYF. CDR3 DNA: TGTGCCATCAGACGGGGACTAGCGGGGGGGGAAGATACGCAGTATTTT.

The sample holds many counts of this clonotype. CDR3 sequence (DNA): TGCGCCAGCAGCCAAGTTGACGGGACTGTCTTTTCCGGCCCACAGTCTTTTCCCGAGACCCAGTACTTC. It yields the protein CASSQVDGTVFSGPQSFPETQYF. The chain recombines TRBV4-1 with TRBJ2-5; D may be TRBD2 (6 bases). Germline values: CDR1 MGHRA, CDR2 YSYEKL. The ends were cut back, 1 base at V and 5 bases at J, with 38 bases in the middle. The CDR3 has 23 amino acids.

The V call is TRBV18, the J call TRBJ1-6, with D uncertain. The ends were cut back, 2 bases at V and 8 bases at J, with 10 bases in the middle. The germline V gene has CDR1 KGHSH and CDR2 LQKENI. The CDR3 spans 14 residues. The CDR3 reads CASSPLQVDSPLHF. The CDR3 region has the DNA TGTGCCAGCTCACCATTGCAAGTCGATTCACCCCTCCACTTT. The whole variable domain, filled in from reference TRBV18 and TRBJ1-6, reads NAGVMQNPRHLVRRRGQEARLRCSPMKGHSHVYWYRQLPEEGLKFMVYLQKENIIDESGMPKERFSAEFPKEGPSILRIQQVVRGDSAAYFCASSPLQVDSPLHFGNGTRLTVT.

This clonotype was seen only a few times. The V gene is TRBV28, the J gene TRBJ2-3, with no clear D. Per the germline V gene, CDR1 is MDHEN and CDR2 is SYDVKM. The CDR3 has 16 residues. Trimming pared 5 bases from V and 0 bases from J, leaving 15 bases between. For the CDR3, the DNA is TGTGCCAGCAGTCCTTCGGACGGTGCTAGCACAGATACGCAGTATTTT. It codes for CASSPSDGASTDTQYF.

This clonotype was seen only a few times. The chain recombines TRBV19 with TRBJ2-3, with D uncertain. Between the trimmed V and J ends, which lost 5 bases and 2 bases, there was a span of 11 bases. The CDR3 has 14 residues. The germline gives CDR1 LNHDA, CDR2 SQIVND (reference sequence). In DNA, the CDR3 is TGTGCCAGTAGTTTTCCCGCTCCCACAGATACGCAGTATTTT. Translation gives CASSFPAPTDTQYF.

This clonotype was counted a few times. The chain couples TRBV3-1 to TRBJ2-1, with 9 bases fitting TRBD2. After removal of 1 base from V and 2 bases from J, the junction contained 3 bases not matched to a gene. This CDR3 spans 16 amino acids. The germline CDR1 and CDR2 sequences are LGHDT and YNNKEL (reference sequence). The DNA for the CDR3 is TGTGCCAGCAGCCAAGGCCCTAGCGGGGCCTACAATGAGCAGTTCTTC. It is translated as CASSQGPSGAYNEQFF.

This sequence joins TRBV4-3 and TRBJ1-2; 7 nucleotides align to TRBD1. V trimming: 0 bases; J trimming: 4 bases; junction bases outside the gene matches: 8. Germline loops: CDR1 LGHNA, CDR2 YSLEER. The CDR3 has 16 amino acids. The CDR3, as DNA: TGCGCCAGCAGCCAAGAGACTGGACAGGTGATCTATGGCTACACCTTC. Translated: CASSQETGQVIYGYTF.

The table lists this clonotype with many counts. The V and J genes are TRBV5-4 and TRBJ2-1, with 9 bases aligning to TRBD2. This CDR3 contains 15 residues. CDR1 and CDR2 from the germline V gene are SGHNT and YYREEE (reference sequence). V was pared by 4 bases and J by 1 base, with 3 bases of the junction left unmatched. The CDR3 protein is CASSNSGGSYNEQFF. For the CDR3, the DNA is TGTGCCAGCAGCAATAGCGGGGGATCCTACAATGAGCAGTTCTTC.

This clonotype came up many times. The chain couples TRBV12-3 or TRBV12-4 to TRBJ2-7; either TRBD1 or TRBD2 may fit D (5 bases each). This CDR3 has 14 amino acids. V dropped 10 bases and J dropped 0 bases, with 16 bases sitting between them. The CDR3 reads CATPRGGFSYEQYV. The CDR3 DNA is TGTGCCACCCCACGGGGCGGATTCTCCTACGAGCAGTACGTC.

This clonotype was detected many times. Here the CDR3 DNA reads TGTGCCAGCAGTTATACACCCTCGGCCAAGAAGCTGTTTTTT. Encoded protein: CASSYTPSAKKLFF. The V call is TRBV6-5, the J call TRBJ2-2; D gene ambiguous. The CDR3 consists of 14 residues. Germline V gene sequence: CDR1 MNHEY, CDR2 SVGAGI. Trimming shortened V by 3 bases and J by 12 bases, and 17 bases separated the two germline ends.

The CDR3 nucleotides are TGTGCCAGCAGCACGAGGTTGGGCGCTGGAAACACCATATATTTT. Translating it yields CASSTRLGAGNTIYF. The V and J genes are TRBV12-3 or TRBV12-4 and TRBJ1-3; D is uncertain. This CDR3 region has 15 residues. V lost 6 bases and J 2 bases, leaving 14 bases between the germline ends.

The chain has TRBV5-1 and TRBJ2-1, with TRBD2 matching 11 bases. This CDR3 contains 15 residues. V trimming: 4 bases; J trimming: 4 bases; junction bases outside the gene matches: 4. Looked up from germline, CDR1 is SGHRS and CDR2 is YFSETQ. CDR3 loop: CASSRASGGYNEQFF. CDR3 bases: TGCGCCAGCAGCAGAGCTAGCGGGGGGTACAATGAGCAGTTCTTC.

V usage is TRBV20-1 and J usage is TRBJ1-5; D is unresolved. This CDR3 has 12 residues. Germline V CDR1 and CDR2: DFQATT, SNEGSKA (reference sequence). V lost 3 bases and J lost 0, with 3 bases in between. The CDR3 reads CSASLSNQPQHF. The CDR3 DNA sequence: TGCAGTGCTAGTCTTAGCAATCAGCCCCAGCATTTT.

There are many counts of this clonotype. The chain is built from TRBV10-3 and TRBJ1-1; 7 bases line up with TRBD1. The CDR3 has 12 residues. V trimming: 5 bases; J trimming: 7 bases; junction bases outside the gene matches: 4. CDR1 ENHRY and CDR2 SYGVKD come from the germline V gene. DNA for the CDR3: TGTGCCATCAGTAAGGGGGCAGATGAAGCTTTCTTT. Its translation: CAISKGADEAFF.